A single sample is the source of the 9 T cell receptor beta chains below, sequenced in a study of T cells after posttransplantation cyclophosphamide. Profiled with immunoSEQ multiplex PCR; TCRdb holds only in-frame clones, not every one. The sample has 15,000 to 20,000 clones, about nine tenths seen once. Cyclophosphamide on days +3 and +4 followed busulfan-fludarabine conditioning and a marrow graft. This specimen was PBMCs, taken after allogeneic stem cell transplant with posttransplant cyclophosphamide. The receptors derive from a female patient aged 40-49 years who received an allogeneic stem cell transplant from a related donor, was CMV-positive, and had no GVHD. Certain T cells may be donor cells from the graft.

The CDR3 reads CAWGTRSLTDTQYF. DNA of the CDR3: TGTGCCTGGGGGACTAGAAGTCTCACAGATACGCAGTATTTT. V gene TRBV30 combines with J gene TRBJ2-3, with 8 bases aligning to TRBD2. With V trimmed by 5 bases and J by 2 bases, 6 bases remained unmatched. CDR1 GTSNPN and CDR2 SVGIG come from the germline V gene (reference sequence). The CDR3 covers 14 residues.

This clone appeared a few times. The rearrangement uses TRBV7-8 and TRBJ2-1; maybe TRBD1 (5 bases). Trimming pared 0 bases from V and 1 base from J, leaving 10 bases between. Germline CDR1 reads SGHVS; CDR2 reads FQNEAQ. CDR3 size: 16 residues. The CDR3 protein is CASSLAGASSYNEQFF. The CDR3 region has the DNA TGTGCCAGCAGCTTAGCTGGGGCTAGTTCCTACAATGAGCAGTTCTTC.

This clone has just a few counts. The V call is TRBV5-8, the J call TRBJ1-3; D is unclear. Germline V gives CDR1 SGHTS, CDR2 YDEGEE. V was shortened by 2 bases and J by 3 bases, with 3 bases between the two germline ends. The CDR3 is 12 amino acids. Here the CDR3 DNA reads TGTGCCAGCAGCTTTCATGGAAACACCATATATTTT. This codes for CASSFHGNTIYF.

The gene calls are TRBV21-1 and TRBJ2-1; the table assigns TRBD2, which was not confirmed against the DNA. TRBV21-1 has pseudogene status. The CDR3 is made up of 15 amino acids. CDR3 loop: CASSLGLAGYNEQFF. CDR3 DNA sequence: TGTGCCAGCAGCTTGGGGCTAGCGGGGTACAATGAGCAGTTCTTC.

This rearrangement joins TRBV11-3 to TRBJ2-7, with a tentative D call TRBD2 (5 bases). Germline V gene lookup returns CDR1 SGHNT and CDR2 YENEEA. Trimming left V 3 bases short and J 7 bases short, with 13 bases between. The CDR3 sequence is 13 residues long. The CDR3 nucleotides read TGTGCCAGCAGCTTCCAGCCGACGGGAGAGCAGTACTTC. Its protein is CASSFQPTGEQYF.

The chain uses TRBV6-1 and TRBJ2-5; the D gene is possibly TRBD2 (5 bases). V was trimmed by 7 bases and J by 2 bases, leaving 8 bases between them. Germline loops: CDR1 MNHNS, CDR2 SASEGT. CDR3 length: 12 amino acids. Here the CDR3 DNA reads TGTGCCAGCACGCGAGGGCAAGAGACCCAGTACTTC. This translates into CASTRGQETQYF.

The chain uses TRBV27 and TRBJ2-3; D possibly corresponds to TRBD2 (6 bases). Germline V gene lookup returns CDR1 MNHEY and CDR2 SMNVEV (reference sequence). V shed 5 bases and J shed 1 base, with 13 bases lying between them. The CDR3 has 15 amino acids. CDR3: CASSPWASGTDTQYF. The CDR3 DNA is TGTGCCAGCAGTCCCTGGGCTAGCGGCACAGATACGCAGTATTTT.

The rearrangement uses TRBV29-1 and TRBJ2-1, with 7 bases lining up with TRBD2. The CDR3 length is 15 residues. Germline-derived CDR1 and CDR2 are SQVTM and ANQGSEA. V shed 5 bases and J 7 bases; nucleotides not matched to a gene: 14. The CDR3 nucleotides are TGCAGCGTTCGTTCTTCTGGGAGGGCGAGGAATGAGCAGTTCTTC. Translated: CSVRSSGRARNEQFF.

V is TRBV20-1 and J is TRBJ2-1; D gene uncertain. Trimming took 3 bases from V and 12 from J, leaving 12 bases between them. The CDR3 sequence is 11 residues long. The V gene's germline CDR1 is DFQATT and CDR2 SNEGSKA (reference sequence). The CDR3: CSARGGLRQFF. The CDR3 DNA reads TGCAGTGCTAGGGGTGGGCTTAGGCAGTTCTTC.